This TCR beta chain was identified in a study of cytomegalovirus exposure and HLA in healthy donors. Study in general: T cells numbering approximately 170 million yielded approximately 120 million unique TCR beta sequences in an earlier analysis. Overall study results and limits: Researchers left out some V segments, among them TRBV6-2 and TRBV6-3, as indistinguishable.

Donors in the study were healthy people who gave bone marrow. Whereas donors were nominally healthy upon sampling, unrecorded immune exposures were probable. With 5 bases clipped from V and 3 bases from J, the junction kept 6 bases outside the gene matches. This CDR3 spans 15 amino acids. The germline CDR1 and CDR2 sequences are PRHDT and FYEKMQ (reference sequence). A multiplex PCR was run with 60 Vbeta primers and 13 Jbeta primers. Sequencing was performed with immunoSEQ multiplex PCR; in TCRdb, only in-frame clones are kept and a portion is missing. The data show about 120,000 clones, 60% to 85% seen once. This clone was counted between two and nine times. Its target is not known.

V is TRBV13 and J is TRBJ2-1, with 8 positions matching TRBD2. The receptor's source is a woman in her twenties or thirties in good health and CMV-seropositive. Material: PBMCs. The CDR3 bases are TGTGCCAGCAGCGTCGGGGGGGCCGGCTACAATGAGCAGTTCTTC. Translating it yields CASSVGGAGYNEQFF.